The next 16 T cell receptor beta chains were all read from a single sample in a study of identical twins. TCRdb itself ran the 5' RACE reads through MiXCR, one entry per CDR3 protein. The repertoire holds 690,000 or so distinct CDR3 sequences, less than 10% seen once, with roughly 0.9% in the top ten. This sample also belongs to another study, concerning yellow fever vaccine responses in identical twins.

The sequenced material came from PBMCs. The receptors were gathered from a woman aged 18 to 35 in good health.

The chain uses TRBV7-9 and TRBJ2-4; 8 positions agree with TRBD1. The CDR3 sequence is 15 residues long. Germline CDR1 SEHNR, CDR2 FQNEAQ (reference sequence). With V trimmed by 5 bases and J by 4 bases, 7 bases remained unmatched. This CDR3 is CASSQTGDKKNIQYF. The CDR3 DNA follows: TGTGCCAGCAGCCAGACAGGGGACAAGAAAAACATTCAGTACTTC.

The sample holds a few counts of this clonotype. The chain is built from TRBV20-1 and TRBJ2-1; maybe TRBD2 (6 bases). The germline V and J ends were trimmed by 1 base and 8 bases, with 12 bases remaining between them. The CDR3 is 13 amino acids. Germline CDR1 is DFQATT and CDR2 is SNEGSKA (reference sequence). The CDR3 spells CSARVGGKDEQFF. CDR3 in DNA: TGCAGTGCTAGAGTGGGGGGAAAGGATGAGCAGTTCTTC.

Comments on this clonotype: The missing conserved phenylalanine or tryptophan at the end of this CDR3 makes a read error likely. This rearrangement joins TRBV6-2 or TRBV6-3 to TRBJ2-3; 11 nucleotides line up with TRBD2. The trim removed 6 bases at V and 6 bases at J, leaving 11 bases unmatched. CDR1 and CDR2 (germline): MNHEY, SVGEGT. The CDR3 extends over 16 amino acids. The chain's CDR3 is CASSPLGTSGWDTQYC. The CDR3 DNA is TGTGCCAGCAGCCCACTAGGGACTAGCGGCTGGGATACGCAGTATTGT.

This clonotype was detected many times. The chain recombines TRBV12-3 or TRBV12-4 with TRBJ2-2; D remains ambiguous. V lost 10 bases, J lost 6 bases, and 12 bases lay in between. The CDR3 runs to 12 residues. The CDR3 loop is CAIREGSGELFF. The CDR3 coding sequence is TGTGCCATCCGCGAAGGGTCCGGGGAGCTGTTTTTT.

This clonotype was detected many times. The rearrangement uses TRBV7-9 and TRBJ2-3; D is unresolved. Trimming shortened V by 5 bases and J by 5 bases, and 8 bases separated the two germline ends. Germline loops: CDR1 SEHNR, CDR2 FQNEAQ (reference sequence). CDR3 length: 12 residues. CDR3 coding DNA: TGTGCCAGCAGCCCAAACGGAGATACGCAGTATTTT. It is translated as CASSPNGDTQYF.

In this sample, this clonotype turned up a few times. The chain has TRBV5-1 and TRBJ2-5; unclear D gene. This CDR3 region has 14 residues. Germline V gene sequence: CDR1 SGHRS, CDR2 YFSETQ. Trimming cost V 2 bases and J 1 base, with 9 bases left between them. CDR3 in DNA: TGCGCCAGCAGCTTCGGAAACCTCCAAGAGACCCAGTACTTC. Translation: CASSFGNLQETQYF.

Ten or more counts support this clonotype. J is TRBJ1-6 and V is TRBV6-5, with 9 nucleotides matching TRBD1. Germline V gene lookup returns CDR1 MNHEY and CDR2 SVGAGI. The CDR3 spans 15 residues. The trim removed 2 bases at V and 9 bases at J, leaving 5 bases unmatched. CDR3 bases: TGTGCCAGCAGTTACCTCCGGGACAGGGTTTCACCCCTCCACTTT. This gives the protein CASSYLRDRVSPLHF.

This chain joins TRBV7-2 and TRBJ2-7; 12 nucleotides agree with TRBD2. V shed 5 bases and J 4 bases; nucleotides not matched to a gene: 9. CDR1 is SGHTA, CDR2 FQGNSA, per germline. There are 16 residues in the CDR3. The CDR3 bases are TGTGCCAGCAGCGCCGGACTAGCGGGAAACCGTTACGAGCAGTACTTC. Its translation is CASSAGLAGNRYEQYF.

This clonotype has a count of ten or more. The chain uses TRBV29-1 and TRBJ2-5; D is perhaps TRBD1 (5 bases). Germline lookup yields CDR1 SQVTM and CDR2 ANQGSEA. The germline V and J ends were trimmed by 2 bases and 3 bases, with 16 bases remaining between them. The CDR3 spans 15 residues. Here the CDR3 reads CSVEWVGRDEETQYF. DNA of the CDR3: TGCAGCGTTGAATGGGTGGGCAGGGATGAAGAGACCCAGTACTTC.

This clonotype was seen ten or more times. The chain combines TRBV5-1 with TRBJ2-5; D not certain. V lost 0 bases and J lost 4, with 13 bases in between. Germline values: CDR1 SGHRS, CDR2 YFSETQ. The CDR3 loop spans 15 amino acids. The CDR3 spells CASSLGDLRRETQYF. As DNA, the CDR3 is TGCGCCAGCAGCTTGGGAGACCTTAGGCGAGAGACCCAGTACTTC.

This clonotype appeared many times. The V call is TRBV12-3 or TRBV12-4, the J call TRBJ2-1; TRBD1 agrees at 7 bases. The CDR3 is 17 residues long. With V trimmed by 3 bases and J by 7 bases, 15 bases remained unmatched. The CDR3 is CASSFSLSTGKFNEQFF. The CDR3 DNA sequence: TGTGCCAGCAGTTTTAGTCTTTCGACAGGGAAGTTTAATGAGCAGTTCTTC.

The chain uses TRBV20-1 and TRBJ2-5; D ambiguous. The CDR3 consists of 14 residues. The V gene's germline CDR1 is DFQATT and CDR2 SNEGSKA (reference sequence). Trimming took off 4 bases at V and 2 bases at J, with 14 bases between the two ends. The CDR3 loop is CSANLMMQQETQYF. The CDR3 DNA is TGCAGTGCTAACCTTATGATGCAGCAAGAGACCCAGTACTTC.

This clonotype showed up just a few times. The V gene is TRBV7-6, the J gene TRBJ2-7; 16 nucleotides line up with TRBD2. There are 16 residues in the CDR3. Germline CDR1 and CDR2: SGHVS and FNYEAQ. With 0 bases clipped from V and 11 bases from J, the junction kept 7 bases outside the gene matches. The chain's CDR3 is CASSLASGTSGRDKYF. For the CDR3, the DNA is TGTGCCAGCAGCTTAGCGTCTGGGACTAGCGGGAGGGATAAGTACTTC.

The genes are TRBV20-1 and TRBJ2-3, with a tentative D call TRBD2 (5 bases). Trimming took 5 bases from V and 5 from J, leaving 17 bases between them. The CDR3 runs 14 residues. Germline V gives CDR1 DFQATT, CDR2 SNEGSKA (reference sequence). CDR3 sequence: CSAPPYGVGDTQYF. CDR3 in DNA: TGCAGTGCTCCACCCTACGGGGTTGGAGATACGCAGTATTTT.

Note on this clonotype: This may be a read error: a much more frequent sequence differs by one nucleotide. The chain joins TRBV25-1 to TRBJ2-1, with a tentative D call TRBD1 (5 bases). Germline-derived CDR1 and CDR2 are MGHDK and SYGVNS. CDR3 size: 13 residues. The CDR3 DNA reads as TGTTCCAGCAGTGGACATGTTGTTCAAGAGCAGTTCTTC. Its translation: CSSSGHVVQEQFF.

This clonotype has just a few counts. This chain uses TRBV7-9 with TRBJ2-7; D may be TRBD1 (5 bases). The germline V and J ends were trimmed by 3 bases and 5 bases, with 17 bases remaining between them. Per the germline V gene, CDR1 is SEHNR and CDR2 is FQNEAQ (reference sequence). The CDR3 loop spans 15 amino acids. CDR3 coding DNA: TGTGCCAGCAGCTTCCTAGGGGCCCTTATAGACGAGCAGTACTTC. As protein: CASSFLGALIDEQYF.